This T cell receptor beta chain originates from a study of graft-versus-host responses after intestinal transplantation. On this clone: As yet, its antigen is unknown.

CDR1 and CDR2 from the germline V gene are PRHDT and FYEKMQ (reference sequence). V dropped 5 bases and J dropped 1 base, with 5 bases sitting between them. This CDR3 region has 12 residues. Sequencing used immunoSEQ multiplex PCR; TCRdb keeps in-frame clones, though not all of them. The sample lists some 80,000 clones, approximately 89% seen once, with about 8% in the top ten. This receptor was obtained from a human donor who was the organ donor for an intestinal transplant. The rearrangement links TRBV13 to TRBJ1-2; D is ambiguous. Sequences were derived from unstimulated CD8+ T cells sorted from spleen or lymph node cells, sampled before transplant. CDR3 sequence (DNA): TGTGCCAGCAGCCATCTTAACTATGGCTACACCTTC. It is translated as CASSHLNYGYTF.